This T cell receptor beta chain was retrieved from a study of T cell clonality in common variable immunodeficiency. Repertoires were generated with immunoSEQ multiplex PCR, while TCRdb's copy carries only in-frame clones and drops some. The data show tens of thousands of clones, none appearing only once, with approximately 2.3% held by the ten largest. This CDR3 has 14 residues. Deletions cut 4 bases from V and 5 bases from J, with 14 bases between. CDR1 is SGHNT, CDR2 YENEEA, per germline. CVID subjects were some 15 female and 25 to 30 male, aged roughly 9 to 70. Both groups were predominantly of Caucasian heritage. For at least one year, all CVID subjects received replacement immunoglobulin. The table lists this clone with many counts. What it binds is not known. The sequenced fragment ends 3 residues before the CDR3 boundary, so the rest is inferred from the germline J gene. General study findings and limits: Fewer TCRbeta clones were shared among CVID subjects than controls. Common variable immunodeficiency TCR beta sequences reportedly had fewer deletions and N-nucleotide insertions.

The sequence was collected from a human donor with common variable immunodeficiency. This chain links TRBV11-3 with TRBJ2-5, with D tentatively TRBD2 (5 bases). The specimen sequenced was peripheral blood mononuclear cells. Incomplete CDR3 DNA: TGTGCCAGCAGCTCTACGACCCGAGGGGAGACC. The encoded protein is CASSSTTRGET. The whole CDR3 reads CASSSTTRGETQYF.